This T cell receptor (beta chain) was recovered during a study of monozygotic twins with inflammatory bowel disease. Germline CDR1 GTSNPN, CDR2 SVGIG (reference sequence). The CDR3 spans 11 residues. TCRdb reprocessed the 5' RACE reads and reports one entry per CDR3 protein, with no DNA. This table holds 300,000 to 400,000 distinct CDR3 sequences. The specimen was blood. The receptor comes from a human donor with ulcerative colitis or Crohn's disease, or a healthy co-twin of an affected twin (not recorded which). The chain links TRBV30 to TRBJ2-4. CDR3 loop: CAWSVKNIQYF.